The 13 T cell receptor beta chains listed next were all sequenced from one sample in a study of cytomegalovirus exposure and HLA in healthy donors. The PCR made use of 60 Vbeta and 13 Jbeta primers. Method: immunoSEQ multiplex PCR; TCRdb's copy keeps in-frame clones and lacks some. This sample has about 98,000 clones; approximately 64% occur once, and the top ten carry more than 4.5%. Sequencing was done on a sample of PBMCs. The receptors were gathered from a human donor in good health.

CDR3: CASSYSSRGQNYGYTF. The CDR3 DNA is TGTGCCAGCAGTTACTCGTCCAGGGGGCAGAACTATGGCTACACCTTC. The chain links TRBV6-6 to TRBJ1-2; 8 nucleotides align to TRBD1. Looked up from germline, CDR1 is MNHNY and CDR2 is SVGAGI (reference sequence). This CDR3 region has 16 residues. V trimming: 0 bases; J trimming: 2 bases; junction bases outside the gene matches: 5.

This clone was picked up a small number of times. This chain joins TRBV7-3 and TRBJ1-1; D is possibly TRBD1 (5 bases). The ends were cut back, 2 bases at V and 7 bases at J, with 8 bases in the middle. Germline assignment: CDR1 SGHTA and CDR2 FQGTGA. The CDR3 spans 12 residues. The CDR3 loop is CASSLAGGEAFF. The CDR3 DNA sequence: TGTGCCAGCAGCTTAGCCGGGGGTGAAGCTTTCTTT.

In this sample, this clone turned up a few times. The genes are TRBV14 and TRBJ2-7, with TRBD2 as a possible D gene (6 bases). The CDR3 sequence is 15 residues long. V was clipped by 2 bases and J by 5 bases, with 16 bases between them. The germline CDR1 and CDR2 sequences are SGHDN and FVKESK. The CDR3 region is CASSQNRGWLDEQYF. CDR3 bases: TGTGCCAGCAGCCAAAATCGGGGGTGGTTGGACGAGCAGTACTTC.

The chain couples TRBV27 to TRBJ2-5; D is perhaps TRBD2 (5 bases). The germline gives CDR1 MNHEY, CDR2 SMNVEV (reference sequence). The CDR3 runs 13 residues. The germline V and J ends were trimmed by 6 bases and 3 bases, with 11 bases remaining between them. The CDR3 DNA reads as TGTGCCAGCAGCCGAGCGGCCGAAGAGACCCAGTACTTC. Its translation is CASSRAAEETQYF.

This clone was seen a handful of times. The chain couples TRBV7-9 to TRBJ1-1; D unresolved. The CDR3 runs to 12 residues. Germline V gene data show CDR1 as SEHNR and CDR2 as FQNEAQ (reference sequence). Trimming removed 10 bases at V and 3 bases at J, with 12 bases between. The CDR3 reads CAIFGGDTEAFF. Here the CDR3 DNA reads TGTGCCATATTCGGCGGGGACACTGAAGCTTTCTTT.

V usage is TRBV7-2 and J usage is TRBJ1-5; 8 bases agree with TRBD1. V dropped 5 bases and J dropped 9; count of bases not matched to a gene: 18. Germline assignment: CDR1 SGHTA and CDR2 FQGNSA. The CDR3 consists of 17 residues. The DNA for the CDR3 is TGTGCCAGCAGCACACAACCTACCGGGACAGGAAATTGGCCCCAGCATTTT. It specifies CASSTQPTGTGNWPQHF.

This chain links TRBV5-4 with TRBJ2-1, with D unclear. The V and J ends lost 2 bases and 6 bases respectively, with 12 bases between them. The CDR3 sequence is 14 residues long. From germline, CDR1 is SGHNT and CDR2 YYREEE (reference sequence). CDR3 in DNA: TGTGCCAGCAGCTTTGCCCTTAAGCCCAATGAGCAGTTCTTC. Its protein product is CASSFALKPNEQFF.

Here the CDR3 reads CASSQLRTGIYGYTF. The CDR3 DNA follows: TGTGCCAGCAGTCAACTCCGGACAGGGATCTATGGCTACACCTTC. The chain employs TRBV27 and TRBJ1-2, with 8 bases fitting TRBD1. The trim removed 5 bases at V and 4 bases at J, leaving 9 bases unmatched. CDR1 and CDR2 (germline): MNHEY, SMNVEV (reference sequence). The CDR3 runs to 15 residues.

This sequence joins TRBV4-1 and TRBJ2-7, with D possibly matching TRBD1 (7 bases). Trimming took 0 bases from V and 4 from J, leaving 13 bases between them. The CDR3 is made up of 15 amino acids. CDR1 is MGHRA, CDR2 YSYEKL, per germline. CDR3 nucleotide sequence: TGCGCCAGCAGCCAAGATGACAGGGAGGCGTACGAGCAGTACTTC. As protein: CASSQDDREAYEQYF.

In DNA form, the CDR3 reads TGTGCCAGCAGCGTAGGACTAGCGGGTTACGAGCAGTACTTC. Its protein product is CASSVGLAGYEQYF. The chain employs TRBV9 and TRBJ2-7, with 10 bases identical to TRBD2. With 0 bases clipped from V and 4 bases from J, the junction kept 1 base outside the gene matches. The CDR3 covers 14 residues. Germline CDR1 reads SGDLS; CDR2 reads YYNGEE. The entire variable domain, with the rest obtained from reference TRBV9 and TRBJ2-7, is as follows: DSGVTQTPKHLITATGQRVTLRCSPRSGDLSVYWYQQSLDQGLQFLIQYYNGEERAKGNILERFSAQQFPDLHSELNLSSLELGDSALYFCASSVGLAGYEQYFGPGTRLTVT.

The V gene is TRBV10-3, the J gene TRBJ1-5; tentatively, D is TRBD1 (5 bases). CDR1 is ENHRY and CDR2 is SYGVKD in the germline V gene. The V end lost 0 bases, the J end lost 6 bases, and 12 bases lay between the germline ends. This CDR3 is built from 15 residues. CDR3 loop: CAISESPGGGQPQHF. The CDR3 nucleotides are TGTGCCATCAGTGAGTCCCCCGGCGGGGGTCAGCCCCAGCATTTT.

The rearrangement joins TRBV7-2 to TRBJ2-2, with D maybe TRBD1 (5 bases). In germline, CDR1 is SGHTA, CDR2 FQGNSA. The CDR3 is 12 residues long. V lost 5 bases to trimming and J lost 7 bases, with 8 bases between them. Written as DNA, the CDR3 is TGTGCCAGCAGCCCCCAGGGCGGGGAGCTGTTTTTT. This translates into CASSPQGGELFF.

J is TRBJ2-3 and V is TRBV6-5, with TRBD2 matching 7 bases. This CDR3 has 13 amino acids. Germline V CDR1 and CDR2: MNHEY, SVGAGI. The junction had 11 bases not matched to a gene; V was cut back by 10 bases and J by 7 bases. The CDR3 DNA follows: TGTGCCACGTTGGGAGGGCGGGGGTATACGCAGTATTTT. Its protein is CATLGGRGYTQYF.